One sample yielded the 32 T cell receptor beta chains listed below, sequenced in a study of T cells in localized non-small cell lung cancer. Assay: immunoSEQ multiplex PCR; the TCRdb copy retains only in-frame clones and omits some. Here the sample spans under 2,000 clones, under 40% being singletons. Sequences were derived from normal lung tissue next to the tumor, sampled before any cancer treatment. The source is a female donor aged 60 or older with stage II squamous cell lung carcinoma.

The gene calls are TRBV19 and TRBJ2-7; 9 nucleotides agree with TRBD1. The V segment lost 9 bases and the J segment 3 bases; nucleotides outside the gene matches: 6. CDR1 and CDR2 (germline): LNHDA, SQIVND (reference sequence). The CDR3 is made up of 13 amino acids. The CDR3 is CARKGQGHYEQYF. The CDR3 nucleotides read TGTGCCAGGAAGGGACAGGGCCACTACGAGCAGTACTTC. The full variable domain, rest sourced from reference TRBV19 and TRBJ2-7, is DGGITQSPKYLFRKEGQNVTLSCEQNLNHDAMYWYRQDPGQGLRLIYYSQIVNDFQKGDIAEGYSVSREKKESFPLTVTSAQKNPTAFYLCARKGQGHYEQYFGPGTRLTVT.

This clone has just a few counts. The chain's CDR3 is CASSTGTGGNQPQHF. CDR3 nucleotide sequence: TGTGCCAGCAGTACCGGGACAGGTGGTAATCAGCCCCAGCATTTT. The rearrangement uses TRBV11-3 and TRBJ1-5; 8 bases fit TRBD1. The CDR3 is 15 residues long. The V segment lost 6 bases and the J segment 4 bases; nucleotides outside the gene matches: 8. Germline assignment: CDR1 SGHNT and CDR2 YENEEA.

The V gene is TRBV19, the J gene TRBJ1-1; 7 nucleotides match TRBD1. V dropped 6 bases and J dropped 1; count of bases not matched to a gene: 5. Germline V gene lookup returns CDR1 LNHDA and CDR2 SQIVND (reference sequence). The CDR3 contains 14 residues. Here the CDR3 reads CASRWDSRNTEAFF. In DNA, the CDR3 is TGTGCCAGTAGGTGGGACAGCCGGAACACTGAAGCTTTCTTT.

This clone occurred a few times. DNA for the CDR3: TGTGCCAGCAGTATTGGGGGACAAACTGGAAACACCATATATTTT. Translated: CASSIGGQTGNTIYF. The chain uses TRBV6-8 and TRBJ1-3; weak D call: TRBD1 (6 bases). Per germline, CDR1 MNHGY and CDR2 SAAAGT. The CDR3 sequence is 15 residues long. The V end lost 5 bases, the J end lost 2 bases, and 13 bases lay between the germline ends.

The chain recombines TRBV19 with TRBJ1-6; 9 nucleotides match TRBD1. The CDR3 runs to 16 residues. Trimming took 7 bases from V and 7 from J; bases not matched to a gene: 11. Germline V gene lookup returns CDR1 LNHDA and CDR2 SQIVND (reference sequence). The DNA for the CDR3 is TGTGCCAGTACCGCATCCGGGACAGGGCAAAATTCACCCCTCCACTTT. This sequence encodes CASTASGTGQNSPLHF.

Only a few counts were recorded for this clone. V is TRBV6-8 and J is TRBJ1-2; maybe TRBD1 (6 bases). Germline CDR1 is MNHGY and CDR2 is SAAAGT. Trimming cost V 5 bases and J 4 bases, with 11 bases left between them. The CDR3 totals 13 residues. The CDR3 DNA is TGTGCCAGCAGTCCCAGGACAGCCTATGGCTACACCTTC. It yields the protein CASSPRTAYGYTF.

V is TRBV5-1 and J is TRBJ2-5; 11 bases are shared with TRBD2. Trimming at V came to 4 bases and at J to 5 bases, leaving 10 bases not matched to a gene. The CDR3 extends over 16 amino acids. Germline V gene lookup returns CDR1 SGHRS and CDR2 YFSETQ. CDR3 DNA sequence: TGCGCCAGCAGCGTGCGAAATAGCGGGGGGGCGGAGACCCAGTACTTC. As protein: CASSVRNSGGAETQYF.

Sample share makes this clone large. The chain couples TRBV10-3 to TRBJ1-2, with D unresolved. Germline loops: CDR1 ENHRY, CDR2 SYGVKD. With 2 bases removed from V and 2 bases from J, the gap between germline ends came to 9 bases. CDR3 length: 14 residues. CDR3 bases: TGTGCCATCAGTGAGGCGACGGCAAACTATGGCTACACCTTC. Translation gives CAISEATANYGYTF.

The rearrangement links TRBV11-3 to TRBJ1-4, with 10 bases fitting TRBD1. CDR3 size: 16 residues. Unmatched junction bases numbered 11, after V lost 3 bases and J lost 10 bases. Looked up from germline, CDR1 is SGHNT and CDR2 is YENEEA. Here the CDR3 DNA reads TGTGCCAGCAGCTTGAGGACCGGGACAGGGGTTGGAAAACTGTTTTTT. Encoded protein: CASSLRTGTGVGKLFF. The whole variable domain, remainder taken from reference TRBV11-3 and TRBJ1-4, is EAGVVQSPRYKIIEKKQPVAFWCNPISGHNTLYWYLQNLGQGPELLIRYENEEAVDDSQLPKDRFSAERLKGVDSTLKIQPAELGDSAVYLCASSLRTGTGVGKLFFGSGTQLSVL.

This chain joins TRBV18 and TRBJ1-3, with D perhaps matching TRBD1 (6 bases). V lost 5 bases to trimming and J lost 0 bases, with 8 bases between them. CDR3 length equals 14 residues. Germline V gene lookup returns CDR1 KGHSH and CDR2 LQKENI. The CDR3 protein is CASSTQGSGNTIYF. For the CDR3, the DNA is TGTGCCAGCTCAACACAGGGCTCTGGAAACACCATATATTTT.

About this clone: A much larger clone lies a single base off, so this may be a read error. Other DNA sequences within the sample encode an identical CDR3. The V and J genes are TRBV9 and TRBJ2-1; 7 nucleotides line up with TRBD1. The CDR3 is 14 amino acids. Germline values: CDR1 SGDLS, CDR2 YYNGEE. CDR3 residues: CASSVLQGNNEQFF. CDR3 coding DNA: TGTGCCAGTAGCGTTCTACAGGGGAACAATGAGCAGTTCTTC.

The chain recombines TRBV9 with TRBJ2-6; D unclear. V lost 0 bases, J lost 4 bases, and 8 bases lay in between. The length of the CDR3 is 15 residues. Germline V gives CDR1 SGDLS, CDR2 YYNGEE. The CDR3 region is CASSVGTLGANVLTF. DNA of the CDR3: TGTGCCAGCAGCGTAGGGACCCTGGGGGCCAACGTCCTGACTTTC.

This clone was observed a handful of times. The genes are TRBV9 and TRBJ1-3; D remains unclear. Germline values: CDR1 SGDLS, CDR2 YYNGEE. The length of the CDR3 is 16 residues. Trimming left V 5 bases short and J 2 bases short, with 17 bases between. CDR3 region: CASSEFGMYTGNTIYF. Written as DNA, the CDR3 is TGTGCCAGCAGTGAATTTGGGATGTACACTGGAAACACCATATATTTT. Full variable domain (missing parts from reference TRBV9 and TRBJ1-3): DSGVTQTPKHLITATGQRVTLRCSPRSGDLSVYWYQQSLDQGLQFLIQYYNGEERAKGNILERFSAQQFPDLHSELNLSSLELGDSALYFCASSEFGMYTGNTIYFGEGSWLTVV.

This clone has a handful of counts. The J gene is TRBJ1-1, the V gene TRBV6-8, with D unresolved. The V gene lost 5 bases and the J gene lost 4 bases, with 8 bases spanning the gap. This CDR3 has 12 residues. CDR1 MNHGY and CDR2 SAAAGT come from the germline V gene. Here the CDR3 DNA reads TGTGCCAGCAGTGTTGGCCCCACTGAAGCTTTCTTT. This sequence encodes CASSVGPTEAFF.

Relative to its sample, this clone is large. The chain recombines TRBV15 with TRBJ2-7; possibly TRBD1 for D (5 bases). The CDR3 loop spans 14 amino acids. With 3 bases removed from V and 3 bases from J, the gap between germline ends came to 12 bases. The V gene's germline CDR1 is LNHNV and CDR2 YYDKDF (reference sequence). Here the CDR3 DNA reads TGTGCCACCAGCAGGGCCGACAGCTTCTACGAGCAGTACTTC. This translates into CATSRADSFYEQYF.

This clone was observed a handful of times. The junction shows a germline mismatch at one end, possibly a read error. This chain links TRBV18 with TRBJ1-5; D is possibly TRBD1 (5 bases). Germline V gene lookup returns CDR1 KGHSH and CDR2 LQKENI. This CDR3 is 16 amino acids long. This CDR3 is CASSPPAQGRIQPQHF. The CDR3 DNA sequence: TGTGCCAGCTCCCCACCGGCCCAGGGTCGTATTCAGCCCCAGCATTTT.

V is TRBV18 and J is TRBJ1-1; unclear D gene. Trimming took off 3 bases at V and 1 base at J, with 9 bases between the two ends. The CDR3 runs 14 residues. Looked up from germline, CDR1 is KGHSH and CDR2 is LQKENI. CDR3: CASSPGLRNTEAFF. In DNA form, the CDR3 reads TGTGCCAGCTCACCGGGGTTGAGGAACACTGAAGCTTTCTTT.

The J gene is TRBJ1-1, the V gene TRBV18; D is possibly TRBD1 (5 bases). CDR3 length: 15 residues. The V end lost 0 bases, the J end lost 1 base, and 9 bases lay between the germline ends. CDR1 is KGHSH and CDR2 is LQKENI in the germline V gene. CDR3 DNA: TGTGCCAGCTCACCACCGATGGGGCAGAACACTGAAGCTTTCTTT. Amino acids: CASSPPMGQNTEAFF.

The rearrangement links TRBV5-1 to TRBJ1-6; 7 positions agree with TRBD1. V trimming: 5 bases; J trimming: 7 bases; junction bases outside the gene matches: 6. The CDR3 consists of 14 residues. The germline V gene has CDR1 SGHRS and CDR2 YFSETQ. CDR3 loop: CASRRDSANSPLHF. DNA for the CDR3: TGCGCCAGCAGAAGGGACAGCGCCAATTCACCCCTCCACTTT.

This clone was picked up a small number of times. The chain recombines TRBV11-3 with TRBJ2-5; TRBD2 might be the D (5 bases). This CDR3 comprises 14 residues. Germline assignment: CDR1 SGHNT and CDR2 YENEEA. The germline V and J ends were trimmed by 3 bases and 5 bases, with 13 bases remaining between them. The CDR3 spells CASSLRGSVETQYF. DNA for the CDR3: TGTGCCAGCAGCTTGAGAGGGAGCGTGGAGACCCAGTACTTC.

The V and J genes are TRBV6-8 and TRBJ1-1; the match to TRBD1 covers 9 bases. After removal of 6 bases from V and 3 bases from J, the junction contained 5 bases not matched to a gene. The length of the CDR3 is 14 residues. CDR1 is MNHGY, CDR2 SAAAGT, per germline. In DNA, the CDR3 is TGTGCCAGCAGGAGGACAGGGGACTACACTGAAGCTTTCTTT. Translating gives CASRRTGDYTEAFF.

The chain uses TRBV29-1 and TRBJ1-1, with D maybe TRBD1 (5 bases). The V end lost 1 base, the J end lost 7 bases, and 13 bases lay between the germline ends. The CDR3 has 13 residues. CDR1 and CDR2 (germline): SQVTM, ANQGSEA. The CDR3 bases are TGCAGCGTTGAAGGCAGCCGTGGGGGTGAAGCTTTCTTT. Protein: CSVEGSRGGEAFF.

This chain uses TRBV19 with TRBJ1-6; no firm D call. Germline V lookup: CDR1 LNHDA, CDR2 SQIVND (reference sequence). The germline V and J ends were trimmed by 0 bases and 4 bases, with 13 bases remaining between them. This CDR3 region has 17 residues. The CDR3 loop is CASSIETGVGYNSPLHF. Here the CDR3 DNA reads TGTGCCAGTAGTATAGAGACCGGGGTCGGGTATAATTCACCCCTCCACTTT.

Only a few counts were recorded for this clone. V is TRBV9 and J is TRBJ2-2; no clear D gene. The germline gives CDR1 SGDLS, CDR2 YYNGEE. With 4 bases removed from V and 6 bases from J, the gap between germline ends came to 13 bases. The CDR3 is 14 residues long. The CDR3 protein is CASSLSWGSGELFF. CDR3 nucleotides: TGTGCCAGCAGCCTAAGTTGGGGATCCGGGGAGCTGTTTTTT.

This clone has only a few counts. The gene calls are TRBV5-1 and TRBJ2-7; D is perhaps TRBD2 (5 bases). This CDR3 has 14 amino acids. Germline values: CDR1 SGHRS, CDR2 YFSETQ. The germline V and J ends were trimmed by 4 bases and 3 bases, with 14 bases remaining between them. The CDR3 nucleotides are TGCGCCAGCAGCCCCCGGTGGGGAGACTACGAGCAGTACTTC. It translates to CASSPRWGDYEQYF.

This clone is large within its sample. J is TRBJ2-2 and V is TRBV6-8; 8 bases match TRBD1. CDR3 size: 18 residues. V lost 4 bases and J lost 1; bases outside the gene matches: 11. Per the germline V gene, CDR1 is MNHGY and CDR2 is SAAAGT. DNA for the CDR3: TGTGCCAGCAGTTTCGACCCACTGGACAGGGTGAACACCGGGGAGCTGTTTTTT. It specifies CASSFDPLDRVNTGELFF.

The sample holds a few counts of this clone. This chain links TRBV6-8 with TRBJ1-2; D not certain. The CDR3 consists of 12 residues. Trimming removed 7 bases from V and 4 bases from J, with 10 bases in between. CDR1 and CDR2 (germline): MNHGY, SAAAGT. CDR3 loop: CASTRSGYGYTF. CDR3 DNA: TGTGCCAGCACCAGAAGCGGCTATGGCTACACCTTC.

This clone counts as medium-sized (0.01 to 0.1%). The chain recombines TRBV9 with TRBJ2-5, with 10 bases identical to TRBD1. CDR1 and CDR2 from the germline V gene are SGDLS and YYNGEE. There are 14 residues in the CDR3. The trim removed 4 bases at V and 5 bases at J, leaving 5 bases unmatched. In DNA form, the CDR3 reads TGTGCCAGCAGCCAGGGACAGGGGCCCGAGACCCAGTACTTC. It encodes CASSQGQGPETQYF.

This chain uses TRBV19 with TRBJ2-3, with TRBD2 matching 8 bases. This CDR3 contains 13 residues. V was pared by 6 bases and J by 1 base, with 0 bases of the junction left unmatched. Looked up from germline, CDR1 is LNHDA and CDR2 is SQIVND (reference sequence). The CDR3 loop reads CASRLAGTDTQYF. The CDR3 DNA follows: TGTGCCAGTAGACTAGCGGGCACAGATACGCAGTATTTT. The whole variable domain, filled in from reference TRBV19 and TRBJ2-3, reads DGGITQSPKYLFRKEGQNVTLSCEQNLNHDAMYWYRQDPGQGLRLIYYSQIVNDFQKGDIAEGYSVSREKKESFPLTVTSAQKNPTAFYLCASRLAGTDTQYFGPGTRLTVL.

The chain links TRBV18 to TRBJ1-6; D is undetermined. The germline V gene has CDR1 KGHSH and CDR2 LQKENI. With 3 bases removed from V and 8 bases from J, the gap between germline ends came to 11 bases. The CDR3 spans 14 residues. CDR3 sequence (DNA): TGTGCCAGCTCACCGGAGACCGGCTATTCACCCCTCCACTTT. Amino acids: CASSPETGYSPLHF. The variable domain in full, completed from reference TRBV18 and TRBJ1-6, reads NAGVMQNPRHLVRRRGQEARLRCSPMKGHSHVYWYRQLPEEGLKFMVYLQKENIIDESGMPKERFSAEFPKEGPSILRIQQVVRGDSAAYFCASSPETGYSPLHFGNGTRLTVT.

The DNA of the CDR3 is TGTGCCAGCAGTGAGAGGGGCAGGGGTGGAACTAATGAAAAACTGTTTTTT. Its protein is CASSERGRGGTNEKLFF. The J gene is TRBJ1-4, the V gene TRBV9; D is possibly TRBD1 (6 bases). Deletions cut 5 bases from V and 1 base from J, with 18 bases between. The germline CDR1 and CDR2 sequences are SGDLS and YYNGEE. The CDR3 loop spans 17 amino acids. Together with reference TRBV9 and TRBJ1-4, the CDR3 gives the full variable domain: DSGVTQTPKHLITATGQRVTLRCSPRSGDLSVYWYQQSLDQGLQFLIQYYNGEERAKGNILERFSAQQFPDLHSELNLSSLELGDSALYFCASSERGRGGTNEKLFFGSGTQLSVL.

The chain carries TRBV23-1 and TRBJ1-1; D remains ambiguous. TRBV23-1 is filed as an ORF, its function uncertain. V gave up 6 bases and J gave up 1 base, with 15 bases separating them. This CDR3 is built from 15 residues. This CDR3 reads CASSLLGKQNTEAFF. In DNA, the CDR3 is TGCGCCAGCAGCCTCTTAGGCAAGCAGAACACTGAAGCTTTCTTT.